This entry lists 10 T cell receptor beta chains sequenced from one sample in a study of control samples from healthy donors and cancer patients. Clones were sequenced by immunoSEQ multiplex PCR, and TCRdb holds only the in-frame ones, with some missing. The table records approximately 140,000 clones, approximately 89% of them present only once. The sample taken for sequencing was PBMCs. These receptors were obtained from a man aged 45-60 years with head and neck cancer.

The J gene is TRBJ2-1, the V gene TRBV15; the D gene is possibly TRBD2 (5 bases). Trimming took 0 bases from V and 0 from J, leaving 9 bases between them. Germline V gives CDR1 LNHNV, CDR2 YYDKDF (reference sequence). The CDR3 has 16 residues. The DNA of the CDR3 is TGTGCCACCAGCAGAGAGCGGGTTAGCTCCTACAATGAGCAGTTCTTC. It specifies CATSRERVSSYNEQFF. The full variable domain, its missing parts supplied by reference TRBV15 and TRBJ2-1, is DAMVIQNPRYQVTQFGKPVTLSCSQTLNHNVMYWYQQKSSQAPKLLFHYYDKDFNNEADTPDNFQSRRPNTSFCFLDIRSPGLGDTAMYLCATSRERVSSYNEQFFGPGTRLTVL.

This sequence joins TRBV18 and TRBJ2-3, with 11 bases identical to TRBD2. Germline V gene data show CDR1 as KGHSH and CDR2 as LQKENI. V shed 8 bases and J 3 bases; nucleotides not matched to a gene: 7. This CDR3 is built from 15 residues. CDR3 loop: CASEPGTSGTDTQYF. CDR3 nucleotide sequence: TGTGCCAGCGAACCCGGGACTAGCGGAACAGATACGCAGTATTTT. Together with reference TRBV18 and TRBJ2-3, the CDR3 gives the full variable domain: NAGVMQNPRHLVRRRGQEARLRCSPMKGHSHVYWYRQLPEEGLKFMVYLQKENIIDESGMPKERFSAEFPKEGPSILRIQQVVRGDSAAYFCASEPGTSGTDTQYFGPGTRLTVL.

The chain carries TRBV12-3 or TRBV12-4 and TRBJ2-4, with D unclear. The CDR3 consists of 11 residues. V shed 1 base and J shed 15 bases, with 10 bases lying between them. The CDR3 region is CASSLEQSGYF. CDR3 nucleotide sequence: TGTGCCAGCAGTTTAGAACAATCGGGGTACTTC.

The V and J genes are TRBV5-6 and TRBJ1-4, with D possibly TRBD1 on 5 matching bases. This CDR3 spans 16 amino acids. Trimming removed 4 bases from V and 3 bases from J, with 16 bases in between. CDR1 is SGHDT and CDR2 is YYEEEE in the germline V gene. The CDR3 spells CASSKYRSSANEKLFF. The CDR3 DNA follows: TGTGCCAGCAGCAAATACAGGAGTTCGGCTAATGAAAAACTGTTTTTT.

The V call is TRBV11-2, the J call TRBJ1-5; no clear D. CDR1 SGHAT and CDR2 FQNNGV come from the germline V gene. The CDR3 contains 12 residues. Trimming stripped 1 base from V and 7 bases from J, with 5 bases between. CDR3: CASSLGDQPQHF. CDR3 bases: TGTGCCAGCAGCTTAGGAGACCAGCCCCAGCATTTT.

This chain uses TRBV11-2 with TRBJ2-7; TRBD1 aligns across 7 bases. V lost 2 bases and J lost 6; bases outside the gene matches: 10. Per germline, CDR1 SGHAT and CDR2 FQNNGV. The length of the CDR3 is 15 residues. The CDR3 is CASSLSTTGTAEQYF. CDR3 nucleotide sequence: TGTGCCAGCAGCTTATCAACCACCGGGACAGCCGAGCAGTACTTC.

This rearrangement joins TRBV29-1 to TRBJ2-3; 8 bases map to TRBD2. The CDR3 is 14 amino acids. Germline CDR1 is SQVTM and CDR2 is ANQGSEA. The J segment lost 0 bases and the V segment lost 7 bases, leaving 6 bases of the junction unmatched. The CDR3, as DNA: TGCAGCGCAGAGACTAGCGAAAGCACAGATACGCAGTATTTT. This translates into CSAETSESTDTQYF.

The genes are TRBV9 and TRBJ1-1, with a weak D call TRBD1 (6 bases). V lost 0 bases, J lost 6 bases, and 15 bases lay in between. The germline V gene has CDR1 SGDLS and CDR2 YYNGEE. The CDR3 has 15 amino acids. CDR3 bases: TGTGCCAGCAGCGTAGCTCTTCAGGGGAGGGCTGAAGCTTTCTTT. Its protein product is CASSVALQGRAEAFF.

This chain connects TRBV5-1 to TRBJ1-1, with a possible D match to TRBD1 (5 bases). Germline V gives CDR1 SGHRS, CDR2 YFSETQ. V lost 1 base, J lost 0 bases, and 16 bases lay in between. There are 17 residues in the CDR3. The CDR3 region is CASSLPRDQVMNTEAFF. The CDR3 bases are TGCGCCAGCAGCTTGCCCCGGGACCAAGTAATGAACACTGAAGCTTTCTTT.

V and J are TRBV5-6 and TRBJ2-5, with D maybe TRBD1 (6 bases). Germline CDR1 SGHDT, CDR2 YYEEEE. Trimming shortened V by 0 bases and J by 7 bases, and 13 bases separated the two germline ends. The CDR3 consists of 14 residues. The CDR3 reads CASSLGTGKGTQYF. The CDR3 bases are TGTGCCAGCAGCTTGGGTACAGGGAAGGGGACCCAGTACTTC.